This T cell receptor beta chain is drawn from a study of OX40 agonist ivuxolimab in advanced cancers. As for the study in general: Patients took ivuxolimab, an agonistic anti-OX40 (CD134) antibody.

This clone came up once. Germline assignment: CDR1 SEHNR and CDR2 FQNEAQ (reference sequence). CDR3 length equals 14 residues. The V end lost 5 bases, the J end lost 1 base, and 12 bases lay between the germline ends. Data came from immunoSEQ multiplex PCR; TCRdb stores just in-frame clones and leaves some out. The data contain 94,000 or so clones, 84% of them seen just once; the ten biggest clones take up 0.95% to 1.3%. The source material was CD4+ or CD8+ T cells sorted from blood, sampled in a trial of the OX40 agonist ivuxolimab. The J gene is TRBJ2-7, the V gene TRBV7-9; TRBD1 or TRBD2 may be the D gene (5 bases each). The receptor's source is an adult with an advanced solid tumor such as melanoma, head and neck, liver or kidney cancer. CDR3 coding DNA: TGTGCCAGCAGCCCCGGGACGGTATCCTACGAGCAGTACTTC. It specifies CASSPGTVSYEQYF. Using reference TRBV7-9 and TRBJ2-7 for the parts outside the CDR3, the full variable domain is DTGVSQNPRHKITKRGQNVTFRCDPISEHNRLYWYRQTLGQGPEFLTYFQNEAQLEKSRLLSDRFSAERPKGSFSTLEIQRTEQGDSAMYLCASSPGTVSYEQYFGPGTRLTVT.